This record looks at one TCR beta chain sequence and its context. This sample was taken from a study of blood T cell repertoires in COVID-19. Overall study: Spain, Italy and the United States supplied samples that represented acute and convalescent COVID-19. From T cells, B-cell-depleted T cells, or PBMCs came the material, which was cDNA or gDNA.

CDR1 is SGHVS and CDR2 is FQNEAQ in the germline V gene. The V gene end was trimmed by 1 base and the J gene end by 0 bases; junction bases not matched to a gene: 5. The CDR3 is 17 amino acids. In the original processing: The assay estimated nucleated cells by amplifying reference gene primers. Here immunoSEQ multiplex PCR was the method, and the copy in TCRdb shows in-frame clones only, minus some. V and J calls and clone size are given by that table; D and trimming were obtained from the DNA. The data contain 300,000 to 350,000 clones, 83% of them singletons. The sequenced sample consisted of peripheral blood. The rearrangement links TRBV7-8 to TRBJ2-3, with 9 positions matching TRBD2. The receptor was isolated from a man aged 25-45 years with active or convalescent COVID-19. The CDR3 spells CASSLGSLAGSTDTQYF. The DNA of the CDR3 is TGTGCCAGCAGCTTAGGATCCCTAGCGGGAAGCACAGATACGCAGTATTTT.